What follows describes a single T cell receptor beta chain. Its antigen is not known. TCRdb's copy holds only in-frame clones and misses some; the assay was immunoSEQ multiplex PCR. The table lists 180,000 or so clones, roughly 85% of them singletons, with about 5.5% in the top ten. The J segment lost 6 bases and the V segment lost 5 bases, leaving 6 bases of the junction unmatched. Germline V CDR1 and CDR2: MDHEN, SYDVKM. The CDR3 covers 15 residues. This sample is part of a study of Ad26.COV2.S vaccination and SARS-CoV-2 variants. Study-wide findings and caveats: Measurement of non-spike TCR breadth gave similar results in vaccine and placebo recipients. The breadth of spike-specific CD8+ and CD4+ T cell responses after vaccination was reportedly substantial. The TCR breadth and depth analyses may have understated or missed part of the total T cell responses. Ad26.COV2.S recipients had broader spike-specific TCRs (P = 0.0014).

The TCR sequence derives from a human donor who had recovered from COVID-19. The gene calls are TRBV28 and TRBJ2-1; 11 positions agree with TRBD2. Sequenced here: peripheral blood, sampled after recovery from COVID-19. Here the CDR3 DNA reads TGTGCCAGCAGTGTAGCGGGGGGGCCCCCCAATGAGCAGTTCTTC. Its protein is CASSVAGGPPNEQFF. The full variable domain, with the rest looked up from reference TRBV28 and TRBJ2-1, is DVKVTQSSRYLVKRTGEKVFLECVQDMDHENMFWYRQDPGLGLRLIYFSYDVKMKEKGDIPEGYSVSREKKERFSLILESASTNQTSMYLCASSVAGGPPNEQFFGPGTRLTVL.